A single sample is the source of the 29 T cell receptor beta chains below, sequenced in a study of OX40 agonist ivuxolimab in advanced cancers. The data were produced by immunoSEQ multiplex PCR, yet TCRdb's version contains in-frame clones alone and is incomplete. Of 71,000 or so clones in the sample, just over 90% were seen once. The sequencing here drew on CD4+ or CD8+ T cells sorted from blood, taken in a trial of the OX40 agonist ivuxolimab. These receptors all come from an adult with an advanced solid tumor such as melanoma, head and neck, liver or kidney cancer.

The J gene is TRBJ1-6, the V gene TRBV28, with D possibly matching TRBD1 (6 bases). V was cut by 3 bases and J by 10 bases, with 13 bases left in between. CDR1 MDHEN and CDR2 SYDVKM come from the germline V gene. The CDR3 runs to 14 residues. CDR3 nucleotides: TGTGCCAGCAGTTTTTTGGGGGGCGCATCACCCCTCCACTTT. Translating gives CASSFLGGASPLHF.

The rearrangement joins TRBV19 to TRBJ2-4; D might be TRBD1 or TRBD2, each matching 5 bases. V lost 3 bases and J 6 bases, leaving 21 bases between the germline ends. The CDR3 has 17 amino acids. The germline V gene has CDR1 LNHDA and CDR2 SQIVND (reference sequence). CDR3 in amino acids: CASSIQLGLGEGNIQYF. For the CDR3, the DNA is TGTGCCAGTAGTATTCAACTGGGCCTGGGGGAAGGAAACATTCAGTACTTC.

The chain joins TRBV11-3 to TRBJ2-3, with TRBD2 matching 8 bases. The junction had 6 bases not matched to a gene; V was cut back by 3 bases and J by 4 bases. Germline V gives CDR1 SGHNT, CDR2 YENEEA. This CDR3 is built from 15 residues. For the CDR3, the DNA is TGTGCCAGCAGCTTGGGACTAGTTTCCCCAGATACGCAGTATTTT. This sequence encodes CASSLGLVSPDTQYF.

This rearrangement joins TRBV7-3 to TRBJ2-2; 10 bases are a match to TRBD1. CDR1 is SGHTA, CDR2 FQGTGA, per germline. V lost 1 base, J lost 6 bases, and 2 bases stayed unmatched. This CDR3 has 15 residues. The CDR3 region is CASSLRDRGSGELFF. In DNA form, the CDR3 reads TGTGCCAGCAGCTTAAGGGACAGGGGCTCCGGGGAGCTGTTTTTT.

This chain uses TRBV20-1 with TRBJ2-3; D gene unclear. The CDR3 runs 11 residues. V lost 5 bases, J lost 6 bases, and 9 bases lay in between. Germline assignment: CDR1 DFQATT and CDR2 SNEGSKA (reference sequence). The CDR3 region is CSAGNGDTQYF. The CDR3 DNA sequence: TGCAGTGCTGGAAACGGGGATACGCAGTATTTT.

DNA for the CDR3: TGTGCCAGCAGCTTTCAATCCAACTTGAACACTGAAGCTTTCTTT. Translated: CASSFQSNLNTEAFF. V is TRBV7-2 and J is TRBJ1-1; D is unclear. Trimming pared 3 bases from V and 0 bases from J, leaving 11 bases between. The germline CDR1 and CDR2 sequences are SGHTA and FQGNSA. This CDR3 contains 15 residues.

The CDR3 bases are TGCGCCAGCAGCTTGGGGGCGACGGGGAATGAAAAACTGTTTTTT. Translation gives CASSLGATGNEKLFF. This rearrangement joins TRBV5-1 to TRBJ1-4, with unresolved D. Germline CDR1 reads SGHRS; CDR2 reads YFSETQ. With 0 bases removed from V and 5 bases from J, the gap between germline ends came to 11 bases. This CDR3 has 15 residues.

Notes on this clone: A junction boundary mismatches the germline segment, possibly from a read error. The gene calls are TRBV7-7 and TRBJ2-3; D is undetermined. Germline V lookup: CDR1 SSHAT, CDR2 FNYEAQ (reference sequence). The CDR3 is 15 amino acids. The CDR3 nucleotides read TGTGCTAGCAGCTTAGCTTGGGGTACGGCAGATACGCAGTATTTT. Its translation is CASSLAWGTADTQYF.

V and J are TRBV28 and TRBJ2-7; 12 nucleotides align to TRBD1. With 6 bases clipped from V and 4 bases from J, the junction kept 4 bases outside the gene matches. CDR3 length: 14 residues. CDR1 is MDHEN, CDR2 SYDVKM, per germline. This chain's CDR3 is CASRGDRGLYEQYF. CDR3 nucleotides: TGTGCCAGCAGGGGGGACAGGGGGCTATACGAGCAGTACTTC.

The chain couples TRBV18 to TRBJ2-1; 10 positions match TRBD2. The J segment lost 6 bases and the V segment lost 4 bases, leaving 9 bases of the junction unmatched. CDR1 KGHSH and CDR2 LQKENI come from the germline V gene. The CDR3 runs to 16 residues. The CDR3 coding sequence is TGTGCCAGCTCACTCTATAGCGGGAGGCAGGGCAATGAGCAGTTCTTC. It codes for CASSLYSGRQGNEQFF.

V gene TRBV28 combines with J gene TRBJ1-5; 8 nucleotides line up with TRBD1. Germline V gene data show CDR1 as MDHEN and CDR2 as SYDVKM. The V segment lost 7 bases and the J segment 9 bases; nucleotides outside the gene matches: 11. This CDR3 is 14 amino acids long. The DNA for the CDR3 is TGTGCCAGCAATTCAGGGGGCGCGATTCCGCCCCAGCATTTT. Translated: CASNSGGAIPPQHF.

This chain uses TRBV19 with TRBJ2-1; 10 positions agree with TRBD1. The J segment lost 7 bases and the V segment lost 3 bases, leaving 6 bases of the junction unmatched. The CDR3 covers 15 residues. Germline CDR1 is LNHDA and CDR2 is SQIVND (reference sequence). The DNA of the CDR3 is TGTGCCAGTAGTATTTCGGGACAGGGGTTGAATGAGCAGTTCTTC. Its translation is CASSISGQGLNEQFF. Complete variable domain (other parts from reference TRBV19 and TRBJ2-1): DGGITQSPKYLFRKEGQNVTLSCEQNLNHDAMYWYRQDPGQGLRLIYYSQIVNDFQKGDIAEGYSVSREKKESFPLTVTSAQKNPTAFYLCASSISGQGLNEQFFGPGTRLTVL.

A single count supports this clone. The chain couples TRBV28 to TRBJ2-7, with D unclear. The germline CDR1 and CDR2 sequences are MDHEN and SYDVKM. This CDR3 has 12 residues. The V gene lost 3 bases and the J gene lost 1 base, with 4 bases spanning the gap. The CDR3 coding sequence is TGTGCCAGCAGTTTGACGTCCTACGAGCAGTACTTC. This gives the protein CASSLTSYEQYF.

The table lists this clone with a count of one. The V gene is TRBV2, the J gene TRBJ2-1; D call uncertain. Per the germline V gene, CDR1 is SNHLY and CDR2 is FYNNEI. Trimming pared 1 base from V and 6 bases from J, leaving 7 bases between. The CDR3 totals 13 residues. The CDR3 DNA is TGTGCCAGCAGTGAAGGTCGTCTCAATGAGCAGTTCTTC. This sequence encodes CASSEGRLNEQFF. The full variable domain, completed using reference TRBV2 and TRBJ2-1, is EPEVTQTPSHQVTQMGQEVILRCVPISNHLYFYWYRQILGQKVEFLVSFYNNEISEKSEIFDDQFSVERPDGSNFTLKIRSTKLEDSAMYFCASSEGRLNEQFFGPGTRLTVL.

The V call is TRBV6-6, the J call TRBJ1-5; D is possibly TRBD1 (6 bases). There are 12 residues in the CDR3. Germline V lookup: CDR1 MNHNY, CDR2 SVGAGI (reference sequence). The V end lost 6 bases, the J end lost 13 bases, and 16 bases lay between the germline ends. In DNA form, the CDR3 reads TGTGCCAGCAGGCCCGCAGAGGGGGTTCAGCATTTT. Translating it yields CASRPAEGVQHF.

The CDR3 DNA is TGTGCCAGCAGTTCCGTCACAGATACGCAGTATTTT. It translates to CASSSVTDTQYF. V and J are TRBV28 and TRBJ2-3; D is undetermined. Trimming removed 4 bases at V and 2 bases at J, with 4 bases between. Germline CDR1 MDHEN, CDR2 SYDVKM. This CDR3 is 12 amino acids long.

This sequence joins TRBV18 and TRBJ2-1; D is perhaps TRBD1 (6 bases). V was cut by 0 bases and J by 1 base, with 10 bases left in between. CDR3 size: 16 residues. Germline loops: CDR1 KGHSH, CDR2 LQKENI. DNA of the CDR3: TGTGCCAGCTCACCACCGAAGGGGGAGTCCTACAATGAGCAGTTCTTC. Its translation is CASSPPKGESYNEQFF.

The rearrangement uses TRBV6-5 and TRBJ1-2; D call uncertain. The V gene's germline CDR1 is MNHEY and CDR2 SVGAGI. CDR3 length: 13 amino acids. The ends were cut back, 0 bases at V and 2 bases at J, with 4 bases in the middle. The CDR3 sequence is CASSYSQNYGYTF. The CDR3 region has the DNA TGTGCCAGCAGTTACTCACAGAACTATGGCTACACCTTC.

This sequence joins TRBV10-3 and TRBJ2-5, with D perhaps TRBD2 (5 bases). The ends were cut back, 4 bases at V and 2 bases at J, with 11 bases in the middle. This CDR3 is built from 14 residues. Germline CDR1 is ENHRY and CDR2 is SYGVKD. CDR3 DNA: TGTGCCATCAGTGTTTCCGGGAAGCAAGAGACCCAGTACTTC. Residues: CAISVSGKQETQYF.

The J gene is TRBJ2-7, the V gene TRBV10-3; D not certain. Between the trimmed V and J ends, which lost 11 bases and 2 bases, there was a span of 16 bases. The CDR3 contains 13 residues. The V gene's germline CDR1 is ENHRY and CDR2 SYGVKD. The CDR3 bases are TGTGCCCCCCCCCAGCTTCAGGCCTACGAGCAGTACTTC. Protein: CAPPQLQAYEQYF.

This clone was recorded once. The V gene is TRBV7-2, the J gene TRBJ2-7; tentatively, D is TRBD2 (6 bases). Trimming left V 1 base short and J 2 bases short, with 9 bases between. In germline, CDR1 is SGHTA, CDR2 FQGNSA. The length of the CDR3 is 14 residues. CDR3 DNA: TGTGCCAGCAGCTTAGAGGGAGGCCCCTACGAGCAGTACTTC. Translating gives CASSLEGGPYEQYF.

V is TRBV6-6 and J is TRBJ1-3; D is unresolved. Germline V gene sequence: CDR1 MNHNY, CDR2 SVGAGI (reference sequence). This CDR3 has 12 amino acids. V was clipped by 2 bases and J by 6 bases, with 5 bases between them. The CDR3 nucleotides read TGTGCCAGCAGTTACCCTTCAAACACCATATATTTT. Its protein is CASSYPSNTIYF.

The rearrangement uses TRBV7-6 and TRBJ2-7; D is ambiguous. CDR3 length: 13 residues. Trimming cost V 0 bases and J 4 bases, with 7 bases left between them. CDR1 and CDR2 (germline): SGHVS, FNYEAQ. Here the CDR3 reads CASSLARQYEQYF. CDR3 nucleotide sequence: TGTGCCAGCAGCTTAGCGCGGCAGTACGAGCAGTACTTC.

The chain couples TRBV5-6 to TRBJ2-7; TRBD2 aligns across 8 bases. Trimming cost V 3 bases and J 3 bases; bases outside gene matches: 8. Per germline, CDR1 SGHDT and CDR2 YYEEEE. The CDR3 is 15 residues long. CDR3 amino acids: CASSYSGGNFYEQYF. In nucleotides, the CDR3 is TGTGCCAGCAGCTACTCGGGGGGGAACTTCTACGAGCAGTACTTC.

The V call is TRBV19, the J call TRBJ1-2; TRBD1 might be the D (5 bases). Trimming left V 0 bases short and J 8 bases short, with 19 bases between. The CDR3 is made up of 16 amino acids. Germline-derived CDR1 and CDR2 are LNHDA and SQIVND (reference sequence). The CDR3 DNA follows: TGTGCCAGTAGTATAGAGGGGCGGCGGCCGAGCCGCGGCTACACCTTC. Protein sequence: CASSIEGRRPSRGYTF.

The V call is TRBV5-6, the J call TRBJ2-7; D is unresolved. V was pared by 2 bases and J by 3 bases, with 12 bases between. The CDR3 has 14 residues. The germline CDR1 and CDR2 sequences are SGHDT and YYEEEE. In DNA form, the CDR3 reads TGTGCCAGCAGCTTTCTGGGGAAGGTCTACGAGCAGTACTTC. Encoded protein: CASSFLGKVYEQYF.

The rearrangement uses TRBV28 and TRBJ1-2; possibly TRBD1 for D (5 bases). CDR1 and CDR2 from the germline V gene are MDHEN and SYDVKM. The CDR3 spans 13 residues. V dropped 6 bases and J dropped 2 bases, with 10 bases sitting between them. In DNA, the CDR3 is TGTGCCAGCAGACCGACAGTGAACTATGGCTACACCTTC. The encoded protein is CASRPTVNYGYTF.

As to this clone: It is unclear where the CDR3 begins or ends on the DNA, so no DNA is shown, and the CDR3 is as TCRdb lists it. The V call is TRBV28, the J call TRBJ2-5; the table gives TRBD1 as D, unverified against the DNA. Germline CDR1 is MDHEN and CDR2 is SYDVKM. 14 amino acids form the CDR3, both terminal residues included. The CDR3 sequence: CASSTSGQGQTQYF.

This clone has just a few counts. The chain recombines TRBV7-9 with TRBJ2-7; 7 bases fit TRBD1. CDR3 length: 15 residues. Germline V CDR1 and CDR2: SEHNR, FQNEAQ (reference sequence). After removal of 5 bases from V and 3 bases from J, the junction contained 10 bases not matched to a gene. In DNA, the CDR3 is TGTGCCAGCAGCGACCGACAGGGAGCGGTCTACGAGCAGTACTTC. It is translated as CASSDRQGAVYEQYF.